A selection of T cell receptor beta chains follows, all from one sample in a study of blood T cell repertoires in COVID-19. Libraries were prepared by immunoSEQ multiplex PCR; TCRdb keeps only in-frame clonotypes and omits some of them. The table includes 200,000 to 250,000 clones, about four fifths detected once. The sequenced sample consisted of peripheral blood. Source of these receptors: a woman between 18 and 30 years old with acute or convalescent COVID-19. Each CDR3 is given without its conserved first and last residue.

v_call cdr3_aa
TRBV4-3 ASSQDPTGRYEQY
TRBV28 ASSRYNEQF
TRBV7-3 ASSLGPTGLAPLH
TRBV7-2 ASRQRGYEQY
TRBV2 ASSVKLARQETQY
TRBV18 ASSPGQMNTEAF
TRBV6-5 ASSYSIWGGLDGYT
TRBV19 ASSIMAAGGFYNEQF
TRBV3-1/TRBV3-2 ASSPPSGTDYNEQF
TRBV11-3 ASSSRESYEQF
TRBV20-1 SAGHQAF
TRBV27 ARRFLTWDRSTNEKLF
TRBV29-1 SVVFGLAGSYEQY
TRBV25-1 ASSEDRGSSPLH
TRBV15 ATSRGIQGKEQY
TRBV11-2 ASSSGLAGEYEQY
TRBV14 ASSQKRAGVGYT
TRBV7-2 ASSLGQGANEQY
TRBV5-6 ASSLLGLSYEQY
TRBV5-1 ASRSTASTDTQY
TRBV5-4 ASSLATSGAPYEQY
TRBV7-2 ASSSRTRADEQY
TRBV4-2 ASSPPAWEGLETQY
TRBV7-6 AAGANTGELF
TRBV29-1 SVGRNEKLF
TRBV27 ASTSREGDQPQH
TRBV18 ASSLTGVSETQY
TRBV27 ASSLRSPLH
TRBV18 ASSPPAGGETQY
TRBV4-1 ASSQDVAEQGNYGYT
TRBV27 ASKTDRGRGTEAF
TRBV6-1 ASSEALLRASGRIGTDTQY
TRBV29-1 SVDVGLAGGGEQF
TRBV18 ASSPQAGGRGYT
TRBV5-1 ASSSPGGTRGTGELF
TRBV4-3 ASSQGSLAGGNTGELF
TRBV11-2 ASSLDRGSEKLF
TRBV7-9 ASSLTGATEAF
TRBV4-3 ASSQGQGGPYNSPLH
TRBV6-6 ASSTETGGYYGYT
TRBV7-6 ASSPEGGPYNEQF
TRBV30 AWSVKGNQPQH